The sequence of this T cell receptor beta chain was determined in a study of shared clonotypes between healthy human individuals. Selected positively for CCR7 and CD45RO-negative, naive CD8 cells excluded terminally differentiated effector memory CD45RA+ cells. The method was immunoSEQ multiplex PCR; TCRdb's version includes in-frame clones alone and lacks a portion of them. The sample records around 2.1 million clones, 85% to 95% being singletons. The trim removed 0 bases at V and 4 bases at J, leaving 18 bases unmatched. The CDR3 has 20 amino acids. CDR1 is LGHNA and CDR2 is YSLEER in the germline V gene.

This receptor was taken from a man between 18 and 29 years old in good health. Some clones in this sample may be carry-over from other donors' samples. The material sequenced was naive CD8+ T cells from PBMCs. The V gene is TRBV4-3, the J gene TRBJ2-7, with TRBD1 matching 10 bases. In DNA, the CDR3 is TGCGCCAGCAGCCAAGATGGGGGAAGTCCTCCCGGGACAGGGGCTTACGAGCAGTACTTC. Its translation is CASSQDGGSPPGTGAYEQYF.